This passage covers 18 T cell receptor beta chains from one sample sequenced in a study of blood T cell repertoires in COVID-19. Sequencing was performed with immunoSEQ multiplex PCR; in TCRdb, only in-frame clones are kept and a portion is missing. This table holds around 150,000 clones, more than 75% found once. Sequencing used peripheral blood. All receptors come from a woman aged 60 to 75 with COVID-19, enrolled during active disease.

The CDR3 DNA reads TGTGCCAGCAGCCCACAGGGGAACGATGTCGAGACCCAGTACTTC. This sequence encodes CASSPQGNDVETQYF. The chain is built from TRBV7-9 and TRBJ2-5; 7 nucleotides match TRBD1. After removal of 5 bases from V and 5 bases from J, the junction contained 11 bases not matched to a gene. The CDR3 length is 15 residues. Germline CDR1 is SEHNR and CDR2 is FQNEAQ (reference sequence).

Of note for this clone: Additional DNA sequences in this sample encode the identical CDR3. The chain joins TRBV9 to TRBJ1-6; D possibly corresponds to TRBD1 (6 bases). Trimming left V 2 bases short and J 6 bases short, with 9 bases between. The CDR3 loop spans 14 amino acids. Germline loops: CDR1 SGDLS, CDR2 YYNGEE. CDR3 amino acids: CASSVRGGNSPLHF. DNA for the CDR3: TGTGCCAGCAGCGTTAGGGGGGGTAATTCACCCCTCCACTTT.

For this clone: One end of the junction varies from germline; a read error may be responsible. The V and J genes are TRBV19 and TRBJ2-3; D may be TRBD1 (6 bases). From germline, CDR1 is LNHDA and CDR2 SQIVND (reference sequence). CDR3 length: 16 amino acids. The CDR3 DNA reads as TGTACCAGTAGTATCGCCCCGGGCAGGGGAACAGATACGCAGTATTTT. This gives the protein CTSSIAPGRGTDTQYF. Full variable domain (rest looked up from reference TRBV19 and TRBJ2-3): DGGITQSPKYLFRKEGQNVTLSCEQNLNHDAMYWYRQDPGQGLRLIYYSQIVNDFQKGDIAEGYSVSREKKESFPLTVTSAQKNPTAFYLCTSSIAPGRGTDTQYFGPGTRLTVL.

V gene TRBV12-5 combines with J gene TRBJ1-5; 7 bases are shared with TRBD1. V lost 5 bases, J lost 4 bases, and 5 bases stayed unmatched. Germline V lookup: CDR1 LGHNT, CDR2 FRNRAP. This CDR3 has 14 residues. This chain's CDR3 is CASGPDRLNQPQHF. The CDR3 nucleotides are TGTGCTAGTGGTCCGGACAGGTTGAATCAGCCCCAGCATTTT.

In DNA, the CDR3 is TGCGCCAGCAGCTTATCCGGGACTAGGTTGCCCAATGAGCAGTTCTTC. Encoded protein: CASSLSGTRLPNEQFF. The rearrangement links TRBV5-1 to TRBJ2-1; 8 bases agree with TRBD2. The J segment lost 6 bases and the V segment lost 2 bases, leaving 10 bases of the junction unmatched. This CDR3 spans 16 amino acids. CDR1 SGHRS and CDR2 YFSETQ come from the germline V gene.

This clone was found once. The chain joins TRBV7-3 to TRBJ1-2; D is uncertain. The V end lost 5 bases, the J end lost 7 bases, and 20 bases lay between the germline ends. Per germline, CDR1 SGHTA and CDR2 FQGTGA. The CDR3 covers 15 residues. CDR3 DNA: TGTGCCAGCAGCCCCATTGTTGGAGGGATCGGTGGCTACACCTTC. This sequence encodes CASSPIVGGIGGYTF.

The V call is TRBV27, the J call TRBJ2-7; 11 bases fit TRBD2. J lost 0 bases, V lost 6 bases, and 4 bases had no gene match. This CDR3 is built from 15 residues. From germline, CDR1 is MNHEY and CDR2 SMNVEV (reference sequence). CDR3 amino acids: CASSPTSGDSYEQYF. The DNA for the CDR3 is TGTGCCAGCAGCCCGACTAGCGGGGACTCCTACGAGCAGTACTTC.

V gene TRBV7-2 combines with J gene TRBJ1-6, with no clear D. CDR1 and CDR2 from the germline V gene are SGHTA and FQGNSA. The CDR3 has 13 residues. Trimming shortened V by 1 base and J by 6 bases, and 4 bases separated the two germline ends. Written as DNA, the CDR3 is TGTGCCAGCAGCTTAGGAGGTAATTCACCCCTCCACTTT. Its translation is CASSLGGNSPLHF.

V usage is TRBV7-6 and J usage is TRBJ2-7; tentative D call: TRBD1 (6 bases). Germline V CDR1 and CDR2: SGHVS, FNYEAQ. CDR3 length equals 15 residues. Trimming shortened V by 0 bases and J by 5 bases, and 14 bases separated the two germline ends. Here the CDR3 reads CASSLAGALPDEQYF. The CDR3 nucleotides are TGTGCCAGCAGCTTAGCGGGGGCCCTTCCAGACGAGCAGTACTTC.

This sequence joins TRBV14 and TRBJ1-1, with 7 positions matching TRBD1. V lost 4 bases to trimming and J lost 1 base; unmatched junction nucleotides: 0. The CDR3 has 13 residues. Germline CDR1 is SGHDN and CDR2 is FVKESK. As DNA, the CDR3 is TGTGCCAGCAGCCGACAGGGGAACACTGAAGCTTTCTTT. It codes for CASSRQGNTEAFF. The full variable domain, with the rest looked up from reference TRBV14 and TRBJ1-1, is EAGVTQFPSHSVIEKGQTVTLRCDPISGHDNLYWYRRVMGKEIKFLLHFVKESKQDESGMPNNRFLAERTGGTYSTLKVQPAELEDSGVYFCASSRQGNTEAFFGQGTRLTVV.

A note on this clone: Additional DNA sequences in this sample encode the identical CDR3. This chain uses TRBV6-5 with TRBJ1-3, with D hard to call. V dropped 6 bases and J dropped 0 bases, with 3 bases sitting between them. CDR1 is MNHEY, CDR2 SVGAGI, per germline. The CDR3 is 12 amino acids. This CDR3 reads CASRASGNTIYF. CDR3 coding DNA: TGTGCCAGCAGGGCCTCTGGAAACACCATATATTTT.

The chain combines TRBV19 with TRBJ1-4; no definite D call. CDR1 is LNHDA and CDR2 is SQIVND in the germline V gene (reference sequence). The CDR3 totals 14 residues. V was trimmed by 5 bases and J by 8 bases, leaving 15 bases between them. CDR3 sequence: CASSLSRRHEKLFF. In nucleotides, the CDR3 is TGTGCCAGTAGTTTATCCAGGAGGCACGAAAAACTGTTTTTT.

This clone turned up a few times. The genes are TRBV7-2 and TRBJ1-6, with a tentative D call TRBD1 (5 bases). V dropped 3 bases and J dropped 7 bases, with 7 bases sitting between them. The V gene's germline CDR1 is SGHTA and CDR2 FQGNSA. The CDR3 has 13 residues. CDR3 amino acids: CASSFQGNSPLHF. CDR3 DNA sequence: TGTGCCAGCAGCTTCCAGGGAAATTCACCCCTCCACTTT.

The rearrangement links TRBV12-3 or TRBV12-4 to TRBJ2-5, with 8 positions matching TRBD2. This CDR3 region has 13 residues. Trimming removed 6 bases from V and 5 bases from J; junction bases left unmatched: 5. The CDR3 loop reads CASSGLAQETQYF. The CDR3 nucleotides read TGTGCCAGCAGCGGACTAGCCCAGGAGACCCAGTACTTC.

V and J are TRBV5-1 and TRBJ2-1; 7 bases are a match to TRBD1. The CDR3 spans 15 residues. From germline, CDR1 is SGHRS and CDR2 YFSETQ. The ends lost 5 bases at V and 6 bases at J; junction bases unmatched: 11. CDR3 DNA: TGCGCCAGCAGACCTTCCGGGACAGAGGCCAATGAGCAGTTCTTC. Protein product: CASRPSGTEANEQFF.

This clone was detected a few times. This rearrangement joins TRBV7-2 to TRBJ2-1; TRBD2 matches 7 bases. Trimming took 0 bases from V and 7 from J; bases not matched to a gene: 6. The CDR3 totals 15 residues. CDR1 and CDR2 (germline): SGHTA, FQGNSA. CDR3: CASSLAPMGGNEQFF. The CDR3 DNA is TGTGCCAGCAGCTTAGCTCCCATGGGGGGGAATGAGCAGTTCTTC.

CDR3 sequence: CASSKGGTGGADTQYF. CDR3 DNA: TGTGCCAGCAGCAAGGGCGGGACAGGGGGCGCAGATACGCAGTATTTT. The chain links TRBV21-1 to TRBJ2-3; the table's D call, TRBD1, was not checked against the DNA. TRBV21-1 is designated a pseudogene. The CDR3 is made up of 16 amino acids.

The J gene is TRBJ2-2, the V gene TRBV14; D remains ambiguous. Germline loops: CDR1 SGHDN, CDR2 FVKESK. Trimming pared 1 base from V and 4 bases from J, leaving 4 bases between. This CDR3 region has 13 residues. For the CDR3, the DNA is TGTGCCAGCAGCCAAGTAATCACCGGGGAGCTGTTTTTT. This codes for CASSQVITGELFF.